This T cell receptor (beta chain) emerged from a study of control samples from healthy donors and cancer patients. Libraries were prepared by immunoSEQ multiplex PCR; TCRdb keeps only in-frame clonotypes and omits some of them. The top ten hold roughly 6.5% of the sample, which has 110,000 or so clones, 82% seen once. The V end lost 0 bases, the J end lost 0 bases, and 12 bases lay between the germline ends. The CDR3 length is 16 residues. Looked up from germline, CDR1 is SGHNT and CDR2 is YYREEE (reference sequence). The rearrangement joins TRBV5-4 to TRBJ1-1; D ambiguous. What was sequenced was blood. The clonotype comes from a man aged 18 to 30 in good health. CDR3 sequence (DNA): TGTGCCAGCAGCTTGGCGGCGGATTTTATGAACACTGAAGCTTTCTTT. This gives the protein CASSLAADFMNTEAFF.